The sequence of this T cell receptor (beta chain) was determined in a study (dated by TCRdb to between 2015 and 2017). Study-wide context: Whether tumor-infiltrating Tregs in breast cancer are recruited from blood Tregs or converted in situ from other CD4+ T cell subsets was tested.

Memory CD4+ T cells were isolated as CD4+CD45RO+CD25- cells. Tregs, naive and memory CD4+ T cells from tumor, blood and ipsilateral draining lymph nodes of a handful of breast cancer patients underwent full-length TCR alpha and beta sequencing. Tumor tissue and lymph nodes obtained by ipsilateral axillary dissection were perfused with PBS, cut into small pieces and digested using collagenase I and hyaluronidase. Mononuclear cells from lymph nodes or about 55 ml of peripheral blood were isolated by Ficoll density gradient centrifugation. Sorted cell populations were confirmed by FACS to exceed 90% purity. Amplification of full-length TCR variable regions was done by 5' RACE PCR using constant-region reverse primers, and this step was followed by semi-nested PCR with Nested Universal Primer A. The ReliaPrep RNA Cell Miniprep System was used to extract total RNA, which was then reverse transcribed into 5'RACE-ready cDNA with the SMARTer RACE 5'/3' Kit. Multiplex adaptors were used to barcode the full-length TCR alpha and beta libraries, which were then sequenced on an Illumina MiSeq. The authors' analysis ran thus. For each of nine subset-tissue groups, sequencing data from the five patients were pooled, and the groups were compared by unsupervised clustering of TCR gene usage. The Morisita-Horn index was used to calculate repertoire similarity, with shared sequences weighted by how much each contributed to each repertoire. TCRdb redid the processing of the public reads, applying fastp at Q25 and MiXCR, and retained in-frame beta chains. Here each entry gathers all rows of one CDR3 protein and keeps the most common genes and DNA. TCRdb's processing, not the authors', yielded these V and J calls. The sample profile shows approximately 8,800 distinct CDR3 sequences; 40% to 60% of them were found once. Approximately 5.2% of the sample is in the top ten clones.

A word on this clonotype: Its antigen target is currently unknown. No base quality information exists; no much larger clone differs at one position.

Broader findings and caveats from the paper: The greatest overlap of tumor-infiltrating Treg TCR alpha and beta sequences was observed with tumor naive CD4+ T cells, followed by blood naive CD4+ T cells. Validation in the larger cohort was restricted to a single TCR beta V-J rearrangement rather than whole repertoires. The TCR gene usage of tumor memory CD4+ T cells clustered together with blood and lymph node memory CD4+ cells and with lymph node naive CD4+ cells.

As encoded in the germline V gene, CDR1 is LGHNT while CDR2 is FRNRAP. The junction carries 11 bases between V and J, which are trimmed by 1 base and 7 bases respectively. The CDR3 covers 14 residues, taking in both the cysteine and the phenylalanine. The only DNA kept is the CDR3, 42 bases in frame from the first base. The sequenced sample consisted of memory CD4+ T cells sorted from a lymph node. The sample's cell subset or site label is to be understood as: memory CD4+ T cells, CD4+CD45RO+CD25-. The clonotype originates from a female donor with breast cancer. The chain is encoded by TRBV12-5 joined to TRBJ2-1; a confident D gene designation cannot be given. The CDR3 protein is CASGLGLAGNEQFF. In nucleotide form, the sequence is TGTGCTAGTGGTTTGGGACTGGCCGGGAATGAGCAGTTCTTC.